This TCR beta chain was identified in a study of blood T cells in healthy people across ages. The germline V gene encodes CDR1 DFQATT and CDR2 SNEGSKA (reference sequence). CDR3 length equals 13 residues. A second roughly 6 to 12 cycle PCR used barcoded and J-beta primers. A single record per CDR3 protein comes from TCRdb applying MiXCR to the 5' RACE reads. The table lists 1,500,000 or so distinct CDR3 sequences, roughly 64% of them singletons. Comment on this clonotype: A junction boundary mismatches the germline segment, possibly from a read error.

The receptor was isolated from a man in his late teens or twenties in good health. What was sequenced was blood. The chain is built from TRBV20-1 and TRBJ2-7, with D perhaps matching TRBD1 (6 bases). The CDR3 here is CSARAPGAYGQYF. The CDR3 bases are TGCAGTGCTAGAGCACCAGGGGCCTACGGGCAGTACTTC.